Each of the 29 T cell receptor beta chains below was sequenced from the same sample in a study of T-cell memory formation after mild COVID-19 (dated by TCRdb to the early 2020s). The protocol used for the library was 5' RACE. The sequencer listed for this sample is Illumina NovaSeq 6000. Through fastp at Q25 and MiXCR, TCRdb rebuilt clones from the public reads, retaining in-frame beta chains. When rows share a CDR3 protein, they turn into one entry using the most common DNA and genes. This sample gives 30,000 to 35,000 distinct CDR3 sequences in total; under 8% of them show up just once. In total, the top ten clones hold under 30% of the sample. The sequenced sample was PBMCs or a T cell subset sorted from them (not recorded which). The source of these receptors is a young man who had mild COVID-19 (a few samples of this study predate the infection). The sample titles of this study are shuffled in the database, so cell type and time point are left out; the donor was told from shared clones.

With respect to this clonotype: Just one base apart from a much larger clone, this may be a read error. The V gene is TRBV19, the J gene TRBJ2-6; possibly TRBD1 for D (6 bases). Germline V CDR1 and CDR2: LNHDA, SQIVND (reference sequence). With 6 bases removed from V and 3 bases from J, the gap between germline ends came to 12 bases. The CDR3 contains 15 residues. CDR3 sequence (DNA): TGTGCCAGTAGCAGCAGGGGTTATGGGGCCAACGTCCTGACTTTC. Translating it yields CASSSRGYGANVLTF.

This clonotype was counted many times. The chain links TRBV6-4 to TRBJ2-1, with D tentatively TRBD2 (7 bases). This CDR3 contains 19 residues. V dropped 6 bases and J dropped 0 bases, with 24 bases sitting between them. The germline V gene has CDR1 MRHNA and CDR2 SNTAGT. The CDR3 here is CASSPGGAGAASSYNEQFF. DNA of the CDR3: TGTGCCAGCAGCCCCGGTGGGGCGGGGGCCGCGAGCTCCTACAATGAGCAGTTCTTC.

This clonotype was counted many times. The chain employs TRBV5-4 and TRBJ2-1; D possibly matches TRBD1 or TRBD2 (5 bases each). The CDR3 contains 14 residues. Trimming shortened V by 0 bases and J by 12 bases, and 16 bases separated the two germline ends. The germline gives CDR1 SGHNT, CDR2 YYREEE (reference sequence). The CDR3 sequence: CASSLEYGALGQFF. The CDR3 DNA sequence: TGTGCCAGCAGCTTGGAGTACGGGGCCCTGGGGCAGTTCTTC.

This clonotype has ten or more counts. J is TRBJ2-3 and V is TRBV24-1; 8 positions agree with TRBD1. Germline values: CDR1 KGHDR, CDR2 SFDVKD. V was clipped by 5 bases and J by 2 bases; unmatched bases: 2. The length of the CDR3 is 14 residues. CDR3 region: CATSGDRTTDTQYF. The DNA of the CDR3 is TGTGCCACCAGTGGGGACAGGACCACAGATACGCAGTATTTT.

This clonotype was observed many times. The chain combines TRBV18 with TRBJ1-6, with TRBD1 as a possible D gene (6 bases). V lost 3 bases to trimming and J lost 8 bases, with 11 bases between them. CDR1 and CDR2 (germline): KGHSH, LQKENI. CDR3 length: 14 residues. The CDR3 loop reads CASSPGAAHSPLHF. DNA of the CDR3: TGTGCCAGCTCACCGGGGGCCGCCCATTCACCCCTCCACTTT.

There are a few counts of this clonotype. Because the CDR3's place on the DNA is in doubt, the DNA is left out and the CDR3 is given as listed by TCRdb. This rearrangement joins TRBV28 to TRBJ1-4. Germline V gene lookup returns CDR1 MDHEN and CDR2 SYDVKM. The CDR3 is 16 amino acids in total, end residues counted. This CDR3 is CASSFLAGRTNEKLFF.

This clonotype was recorded many times. This rearrangement joins TRBV20-1 to TRBJ2-7; D is undetermined. V shed 6 bases and J shed 4 bases, with 19 bases lying between them. CDR3 length equals 14 residues. The germline gives CDR1 DFQATT, CDR2 SNEGSKA (reference sequence). The CDR3 nucleotides are TGCAGTGCCTCTACCGGGTCCCACTTATACGAGCAGTACTTC. It yields the protein CSASTGSHLYEQYF.

This chain connects TRBV28 to TRBJ2-7; 7 nucleotides align to TRBD1. V was pared by 7 bases and J by 2 bases, with 5 bases of the junction left unmatched. CDR3 length equals 13 residues. Germline values: CDR1 MDHEN, CDR2 SYDVKM. As DNA, the CDR3 is TGTGCCAGCAAGTTCCAGGGGGCCTACGAGCAGTACGTC. Protein: CASKFQGAYEQYV.

This clonotype has at least ten counts. This chain links TRBV20-1 with TRBJ2-7; the match to TRBD2 covers 11 bases. The CDR3 sequence is 16 residues long. The trim removed 3 bases at V and 2 bases at J, leaving 9 bases unmatched. The germline CDR1 and CDR2 sequences are DFQATT and SNEGSKA (reference sequence). This CDR3 reads CSASESNSGGAYEQYV. The CDR3 nucleotides read TGCAGTGCTAGCGAGTCTAATAGCGGGGGGGCCTACGAGCAGTACGTC.

This clonotype was counted many times. The chain uses TRBV5-4 and TRBJ1-2; D gene ambiguous. Trimming removed 2 bases at V and 3 bases at J, with 11 bases between. This CDR3 contains 14 residues. CDR1 and CDR2 (germline): SGHNT, YYREEE (reference sequence). For the CDR3, the DNA is TGTGCCAGCAGCTTCAGGACGCCGGACTATGGCTACACCTTC. Protein product: CASSFRTPDYGYTF.

In this sample, this clonotype turned up many times. The V and J genes are TRBV5-1 and TRBJ1-1; no clear D gene. The CDR3 has 11 amino acids. With 4 bases removed from V and 1 base from J, the gap between germline ends came to 2 bases. The germline V gene has CDR1 SGHRS and CDR2 YFSETQ. CDR3 sequence: CASSQNTEAFF. CDR3 nucleotide sequence: TGCGCCAGCAGCCAGAACACTGAAGCTTTCTTT.

This clonotype was seen a few times. The gene calls are TRBV3-1 and TRBJ2-3; no clear D gene. CDR3 size: 14 residues. CDR1 and CDR2 (germline): LGHDT, YNNKEL (reference sequence). Trimming removed 0 bases at V and 4 bases at J, with 8 bases between. CDR3 bases: TGTGCCAGCAGCCAAGATTCGGTGCCAGATACGCAGTATTTT. Its protein is CASSQDSVPDTQYF.

This clonotype was recorded at least ten times. The chain couples TRBV5-1 to TRBJ1-1, with 9 bases fitting TRBD1. Trimming cost V 3 bases and J 1 base; bases outside gene matches: 4. This CDR3 comprises 15 residues. From germline, CDR1 is SGHRS and CDR2 YFSETQ. The CDR3 here is CASSWTGATNTEAFF. CDR3 in DNA: TGCGCCAGCAGCTGGACAGGGGCCACGAACACTGAAGCTTTCTTT.

This clonotype was counted at least ten times. The chain couples TRBV11-2 to TRBJ2-6, with no clear D. This CDR3 is built from 13 residues. V gave up 8 bases and J gave up 1 base, with 6 bases separating them. Germline V gene lookup returns CDR1 SGHAT and CDR2 FQNNGV. DNA of the CDR3: TGTGCCAGCGTGTTTTCTGGGGCCAACGTCCTGACTTTC. This gives the protein CASVFSGANVLTF.

The chain is built from TRBV11-2 and TRBJ2-7; no reliable D call. Germline-derived CDR1 and CDR2 are SGHAT and FQNNGV. The CDR3 is 13 residues long. The V end lost 4 bases, the J end lost 9 bases, and 16 bases lay between the germline ends. Written as DNA, the CDR3 is TGTGCCAGCAGCTCCCCGTTAAGCTTAGGGCAGTACGTC. It is translated as CASSSPLSLGQYV.

Many counts were recorded for this clonotype. The rearrangement uses TRBV12-3 or TRBV12-4 and TRBJ1-1; D is uncertain. Trimming removed 8 bases from V and 2 bases from J, with 12 bases in between. This CDR3 spans 13 amino acids. For the CDR3, the DNA is TGTGCCAGCGGACGCGGGATCAACACTGAAGCTTTCTTT. Translation: CASGRGINTEAFF.

There are many counts of this clonotype. The rearrangement uses TRBV7-9 and TRBJ1-1; tentatively, D is TRBD1 (5 bases). Trimming stripped 8 bases from V and 2 bases from J, with 15 bases between. Germline CDR1 is SEHNR and CDR2 is FQNEAQ (reference sequence). The CDR3 loop spans 14 amino acids. The CDR3, as DNA: TGTGCCAGCGGTTGGGGGTTCGTCAACACTGAAGCTTTCTTT. It encodes CASGWGFVNTEAFF.

This clonotype was found many times. V gene TRBV19 combines with J gene TRBJ2-4, with D hard to call. This CDR3 spans 13 amino acids. CDR1 LNHDA and CDR2 SQIVND come from the germline V gene (reference sequence). Trimming stripped 3 bases from V and 8 bases from J, with 11 bases between. The CDR3 spells CASSIRARDIQYF. The DNA of the CDR3 is TGTGCCAGTAGTATTAGGGCACGGGACATTCAGTACTTC.

The CDR3 here is CASSGEQYF. For the CDR3, the DNA is TGTGCCAGCAGTGGAGAGCAGTACTTC. The rearrangement uses TRBV25-1 and TRBJ2-7; unclear D gene. The CDR3 loop spans 9 amino acids. V was shortened by 4 bases and J by 7 bases, with 2 bases between the two germline ends. The germline V gene encodes CDR1 MGHDK and CDR2 SYGVNS.

The chain carries TRBV5-1 and TRBJ2-2; no firm D call. V lost 0 bases and J lost 9, with 12 bases in between. The CDR3 covers 14 residues. Germline values: CDR1 SGHRS, CDR2 YFSETQ. The CDR3 reads CASSLGATRRELFF. The DNA for the CDR3 is TGCGCCAGCAGCTTGGGGGCGACGCGTCGGGAGCTGTTTTTT.

This clonotype was counted ten times or more. This chain links TRBV7-2 with TRBJ2-2, with TRBD2 matching over 11 bases. The germline gives CDR1 SGHTA, CDR2 FQGNSA. Trimming took 3 bases from V and 6 from J; bases not matched to a gene: 6. The CDR3 is 16 residues long. Here the CDR3 reads CASSFSGGAVPGELFF. CDR3 bases: TGTGCCAGCAGCTTTAGCGGGGGGGCGGTCCCCGGGGAGCTGTTTTTT.

This clonotype was seen at least ten times. This chain links TRBV7-2 with TRBJ1-5; D is possibly TRBD1 (5 bases). The V end lost 5 bases, the J end lost 1 base, and 12 bases lay between the germline ends. Germline values: CDR1 SGHTA, CDR2 FQGNSA. This CDR3 region has 15 residues. The CDR3 loop reads CASSPGGASNQPQHF. The CDR3 nucleotides read TGTGCCAGCAGCCCCGGCGGGGCCAGCAATCAGCCCCAGCATTTT.

This clonotype appeared many times. The chain uses TRBV4-1 and TRBJ2-1; D is unresolved. The CDR3 totals 12 residues. The V gene lost 0 bases and the J gene lost 9 bases, with 6 bases spanning the gap. Germline V gene lookup returns CDR1 MGHRA and CDR2 YSYEKL. The CDR3 loop reads CASSQEAREQFF. The CDR3, as DNA: TGCGCCAGCAGCCAAGAGGCCCGTGAGCAGTTCTTC.

This clonotype was counted at least ten times. The CDR3 bases are TGTGCCAGCAGCCGGGACAGAAATCAGCCCCAGCATTTT. Its translation: CASSRDRNQPQHF. This sequence joins TRBV5-6 and TRBJ1-5, with 7 bases aligning to TRBD1. Germline trimming cut 4 bases from V and 4 bases from J; bases unmatched to any gene: 2. The CDR3 is made up of 13 amino acids. Germline V CDR1 and CDR2: SGHDT, YYEEEE.

This clonotype was seen ten or more times. The chain recombines TRBV12-5 with TRBJ2-1, with D unclear. The CDR3 runs 12 residues. The ends were cut back, 3 bases at V and 8 bases at J, with 8 bases in the middle. Germline V gene sequence: CDR1 LGHNT, CDR2 FRNRAP. The CDR3: CASGFNSDEQFF. For the CDR3, the DNA is TGTGCTAGTGGTTTCAATTCGGATGAGCAGTTCTTC.

This clonotype was seen ten or more times. This chain joins TRBV4-3 and TRBJ2-1; no clear D gene. V shed 2 bases and J shed 6 bases, with 20 bases lying between them. This CDR3 region has 17 residues. Germline V gene lookup returns CDR1 LGHNA and CDR2 YSLEER. The CDR3 bases are TGCGCCAGCAGCCAAAGGTCGTTGAGATCCGGCGGCAATGAGCAGTTCTTC. Translated: CASSQRSLRSGGNEQFF.

The chain joins TRBV6-1 to TRBJ1-1; TRBD1 is a possible D gene (5 bases). Trimming pared 4 bases from V and 5 bases from J, leaving 17 bases between. Germline CDR1 is MNHNS and CDR2 is SASEGT. This CDR3 has 15 residues. The DNA of the CDR3 is TGTGCCAGCAGTGGGGCAGGGTTAGGATGGACTGAAGCTTTCTTT. It is translated as CASSGAGLGWTEAFF.

There are many counts of this clonotype. V usage is TRBV5-5 and J usage is TRBJ1-2; no definite D call. The CDR3 loop spans 17 amino acids. Germline CDR1 and CDR2: SGHKS and YYEKEE (reference sequence). The germline V and J ends were trimmed by 0 bases and 2 bases, with 17 bases remaining between them. Here the CDR3 reads CASSLAGIGPLNYGYTF. The DNA of the CDR3 is TGTGCCAGCAGCTTGGCGGGCATCGGCCCTTTGAACTATGGCTACACCTTC.

The rearrangement joins TRBV10-3 to TRBJ1-4, with D possibly being TRBD1 (6 bases). CDR1 and CDR2 from the germline V gene are ENHRY and SYGVKD. The CDR3 covers 15 residues. The V gene lost 0 bases and the J gene lost 10 bases, with 15 bases spanning the gap. The CDR3 spells CAISESRGDSVKLFF. CDR3 coding DNA: TGTGCCATCAGTGAGTCGAGGGGGGACTCCGTAAAACTGTTTTTT.